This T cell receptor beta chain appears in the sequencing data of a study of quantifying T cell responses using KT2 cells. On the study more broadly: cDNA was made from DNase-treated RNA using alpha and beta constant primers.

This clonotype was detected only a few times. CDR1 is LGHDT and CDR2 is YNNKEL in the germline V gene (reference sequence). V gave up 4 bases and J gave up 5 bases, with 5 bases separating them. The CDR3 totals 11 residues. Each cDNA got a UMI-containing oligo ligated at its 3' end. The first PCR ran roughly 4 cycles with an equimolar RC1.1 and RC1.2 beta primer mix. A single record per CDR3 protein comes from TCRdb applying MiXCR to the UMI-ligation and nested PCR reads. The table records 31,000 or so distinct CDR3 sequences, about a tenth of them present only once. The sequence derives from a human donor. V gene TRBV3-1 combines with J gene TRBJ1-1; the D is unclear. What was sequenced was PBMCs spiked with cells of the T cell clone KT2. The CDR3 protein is CASSRWTEAFF. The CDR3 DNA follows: TGTGCCAGCAGCCGGTGGACTGAAGCTTTCTTT.